The 22 T cell receptor beta chains in this list originate from one sample, sequenced in a study of T cell clonotyping in hematopoietic cell transplantation. Method: immunoSEQ multiplex PCR; TCRdb's copy keeps in-frame clones and lacks some. Here the sample spans roughly 40,000 clones, 95% being singletons. The sequencing input was peripheral blood mononuclear cells. These receptors were taken from a man aged 25-45 years in good health. Some clones in this sample may be carry-over from other donors' samples.

The chain joins TRBV6-5 to TRBJ2-5; perhaps TRBD2 as D (6 bases). V lost 5 bases, J lost 4 bases, and 14 bases lay in between. This CDR3 has 14 residues. The germline gives CDR1 MNHEY, CDR2 SVGAGI. The CDR3 here is CASSPGASAETQYF. The DNA for the CDR3 is TGTGCCAGCAGTCCTGGGGCTAGCGCAGAGACCCAGTACTTC.

The rearrangement links TRBV11-3 to TRBJ2-2; 7 bases line up with TRBD1. Trimming removed 4 bases from V and 1 base from J; junction bases left unmatched: 3. Germline V gives CDR1 SGHNT, CDR2 YENEEA. The CDR3 has 15 amino acids. In nucleotides, the CDR3 is TGTGCCAGCAGCTGGACAGGAGTGAACACCGGGGAGCTGTTTTTT. Translation gives CASSWTGVNTGELFF.

The V gene is TRBV10-3, the J gene TRBJ1-5; 10 bases agree with TRBD1. Germline V gene data show CDR1 as ENHRY and CDR2 as SYGVKD. CDR3 length: 14 residues. Germline trimming cut 4 bases from V and 5 bases from J; bases unmatched to any gene: 2. CDR3 residues: CAISGQGADQPQHF. The DNA for the CDR3 is TGTGCCATCAGTGGACAGGGGGCCGATCAGCCCCAGCATTTT.

The rearrangement links TRBV7-8 to TRBJ2-7; D is uncertain. Trimming pared 4 bases from V and 4 bases from J, leaving 17 bases between. From germline, CDR1 is SGHVS and CDR2 FQNEAQ. This CDR3 spans 15 amino acids. Here the CDR3 reads CASSSPPGSWYEQYF. The CDR3 DNA follows: TGTGCCAGCAGCTCGCCTCCGGGTAGCTGGTACGAGCAGTACTTC.

The genes are TRBV4-1 and TRBJ1-1, with D maybe TRBD1 (6 bases). Trimming took 1 base from V and 4 from J, leaving 10 bases between them. The CDR3 has 14 amino acids. The germline V gene encodes CDR1 MGHRA and CDR2 YSYEKL. This chain's CDR3 is CASSQAGTSTEAFF. Here the CDR3 DNA reads TGCGCCAGCAGCCAAGCTGGGACAAGCACTGAAGCTTTCTTT.

The V and J genes are TRBV9 and TRBJ2-3; 12 bases align to TRBD2. Germline V gene lookup returns CDR1 SGDLS and CDR2 YYNGEE. The CDR3 length is 17 residues. V shed 1 base and J 1 base; nucleotides not matched to a gene: 4. CDR3: CASSVRGLAGRTDTQYF. The CDR3 bases are TGTGCCAGCAGCGTACGGGGACTAGCGGGCCGCACAGATACGCAGTATTTT.

The V call is TRBV11-3, the J call TRBJ1-3; D is ambiguous. Germline CDR1 reads SGHNT; CDR2 reads YENEEA. Between the trimmed V and J ends, which lost 5 bases and 3 bases, there was a span of 11 bases. CDR3 size: 14 residues. The CDR3 reads CASSAGGYGNTIYF. The CDR3 nucleotides are TGTGCCAGCAGCGCAGGCGGCTATGGAAACACCATATATTTT.

The chain couples TRBV5-1 to TRBJ2-5; 13 nucleotides match TRBD2. The germline V gene encodes CDR1 SGHRS and CDR2 YFSETQ. V lost 0 bases and J lost 1; bases outside the gene matches: 6. This CDR3 contains 18 residues. The DNA of the CDR3 is TGCGCCAGCAGCTTGGTGTTCGGACTAGCGGGAGTCCAAGAGACCCAGTACTTC. Its protein is CASSLVFGLAGVQETQYF.

This clone appeared once. The genes are TRBV5-1 and TRBJ2-3; D call uncertain. V lost 2 bases to trimming and J lost 5 bases, with 9 bases between them. The CDR3 runs to 13 residues. CDR1 and CDR2 (germline): SGHRS, YFSETQ. The DNA for the CDR3 is TGCGCCAGCAGCTTACGGCAGCTAGATACGCAGTATTTT. It codes for CASSLRQLDTQYF.

The sample holds one count of this clone. The rearrangement joins TRBV19 to TRBJ1-1; tentatively, D is TRBD1 (5 bases). This CDR3 is built from 17 residues. The germline CDR1 and CDR2 sequences are LNHDA and SQIVND (reference sequence). V was shortened by 3 bases and J by 0 bases, with 17 bases between the two germline ends. This CDR3 reads CASSMGPLGNMNTEAFF. In nucleotides, the CDR3 is TGTGCCAGTAGTATGGGGCCATTGGGGAACATGAACACTGAAGCTTTCTTT.

The chain employs TRBV4-1 and TRBJ1-2; 7 nucleotides match TRBD1. The CDR3 is made up of 14 amino acids. Trimming took 2 bases from V and 5 from J; bases not matched to a gene: 5. CDR1 MGHRA and CDR2 YSYEKL come from the germline V gene. CDR3 nucleotide sequence: TGCGCCAGCAGCCAAAAGGGACAGTTATATGGCTACACCTTC. Translated: CASSQKGQLYGYTF.

J is TRBJ2-1 and V is TRBV4-3; D call uncertain. CDR3 length: 15 amino acids. Deletions cut 0 bases from V and 6 bases from J, with 12 bases between. Germline V gene lookup returns CDR1 LGHNA and CDR2 YSLEER. The CDR3 region is CASSQDRQSSNEQFF. DNA for the CDR3: TGCGCCAGCAGCCAAGACAGACAATCGTCCAATGAGCAGTTCTTC.

The chain couples TRBV6-1 to TRBJ1-1; a possible D gene is TRBD1 (5 bases). The CDR3 contains 13 residues. The germline V gene has CDR1 MNHNS and CDR2 SASEGT. V lost 6 bases and J 3 bases, leaving 11 bases between the germline ends. The CDR3 DNA is TGTGCCAGCAGGTTAGGGGTTCACACTGAAGCTTTCTTT. This sequence encodes CASRLGVHTEAFF.

The chain recombines TRBV6-6 with TRBJ2-4; D unresolved. V was pared by 2 bases and J by 5 bases, with 4 bases between. Germline V gene lookup returns CDR1 MNHNY and CDR2 SVGAGI (reference sequence). CDR3 size: 12 residues. CDR3 sequence: CASSYAENIQYF. The DNA of the CDR3 is TGTGCCAGCAGTTACGCAGAAAACATTCAGTACTTC.

This clone was counted a single time. This sequence joins TRBV4-1 and TRBJ2-1; 8 bases fit TRBD1. The CDR3 extends over 14 amino acids. Germline V gives CDR1 MGHRA, CDR2 YSYEKL. V was pared by 1 base and J by 9 bases, with 5 bases of the junction left unmatched. The CDR3 DNA is TGCGCCAGCAGCCAAGCAGGGGGCCTCGCTGAGCAGTTCTTC. This translates into CASSQAGGLAEQFF.

V and J are TRBV7-9 and TRBJ1-5, with a weak D call TRBD1 (6 bases). CDR1 and CDR2 (germline): SEHNR, FQNEAQ (reference sequence). This CDR3 spans 16 amino acids. Trimming took 3 bases from V and 0 from J, leaving 12 bases between them. The CDR3 DNA is TGTGCCAGCAGCTTTGGGGACAACAATAGCAATCAGCCCCAGCATTTT. This codes for CASSFGDNNSNQPQHF.

V gene TRBV19 combines with J gene TRBJ2-3; 7 nucleotides line up with TRBD2. CDR1 LNHDA and CDR2 SQIVND come from the germline V gene (reference sequence). CDR3 size: 15 residues. J was trimmed by 0 bases and V by 6 bases; bases with no gene match: 6. The CDR3 nucleotides read TGTGCCAGTAGCGACGGCGGGGGAAGCACAGATACGCAGTATTTT. Its translation is CASSDGGGSTDTQYF. Complete variable domain (other parts from reference TRBV19 and TRBJ2-3): DGGITQSPKYLFRKEGQNVTLSCEQNLNHDAMYWYRQDPGQGLRLIYYSQIVNDFQKGDIAEGYSVSREKKESFPLTVTSAQKNPTAFYLCASSDGGGSTDTQYFGPGTRLTVL.

The chain combines TRBV6-4 with TRBJ2-2; no clear D gene. CDR3 size: 14 residues. The germline V gene has CDR1 MRHNA and CDR2 SNTAGT. V dropped 4 bases and J dropped 2 bases, with 8 bases sitting between them. The CDR3 here is CASSAWGNTGELFF. The CDR3 nucleotides read TGTGCCAGCAGTGCGTGGGGTAACACCGGGGAGCTGTTTTTT.

The rearrangement uses TRBV5-4 and TRBJ1-4; TRBD1 might be the D (5 bases). V shed 4 bases and J shed 3 bases, with 13 bases lying between them. There are 15 residues in the CDR3. Germline lookup yields CDR1 SGHNT and CDR2 YYREEE (reference sequence). CDR3 nucleotides: TGTGCCAGCAGCCAACGCGGGACTCCTAATGAAAAACTGTTTTTT. It specifies CASSQRGTPNEKLFF. The full variable domain, rest sourced from reference TRBV5-4 and TRBJ1-4, is ETGVTQSPTHLIKTRGQQVTLRCSSQSGHNTVSWYQQALGQGPQFIFQYYREEENGRGNFPPRFSGLQFPNYSSELNVNALELDDSALYLCASSQRGTPNEKLFFGSGTQLSVL.

This rearrangement joins TRBV10-1 to TRBJ2-2; D remains unclear. Germline V gene sequence: CDR1 WNHNN, CDR2 SYGVQD (reference sequence). The CDR3 has 14 amino acids. V shed 4 bases and J shed 0 bases, with 6 bases lying between them. DNA of the CDR3: TGCGCCAGCAGTGGACTTGCGAACACCGGGGAGCTGTTTTTT. This gives the protein CASSGLANTGELFF.

The rearrangement uses TRBV6-5 and TRBJ2-7, with D perhaps TRBD1 or TRBD2 (6 bases each). The CDR3 length is 13 residues. The germline V and J ends were trimmed by 1 base and 6 bases, with 10 bases remaining between them. Germline V gene lookup returns CDR1 MNHEY and CDR2 SVGAGI. The CDR3 DNA is TGTGCCAGCAGTTACTGGGGGGCCTCCGAGCAGTACTTC. Its protein product is CASSYWGASEQYF.

This chain connects TRBV2 to TRBJ1-1; 7 bases align to TRBD1. This CDR3 has 15 residues. V lost 8 bases to trimming and J lost 0 bases; unmatched junction nucleotides: 9. Germline values: CDR1 SNHLY, CDR2 FYNNEI. CDR3 loop: CASVTPQGMNTEAFF. The CDR3 DNA follows: TGTGCCAGCGTTACCCCACAGGGGATGAACACTGAAGCTTTCTTT.